The next 3 T cell receptor beta chains were all read from a single sample in a study of response to subunit inactivated influenza vaccine. One entry per CDR3 protein results from TCRdb running MiXCR on the RT-PCR reads. Altogether hundreds of thousands of distinct CDR3 sequences are present, 16% being singletons, with the ten largest covering about 3%. The specimen was CD4+ T cells sorted from PBMCs, collected less than 30 months after vaccination. These receptor sequences come from a man aged 50 to 69 who received an inactivated influenza vaccine.

This clonotype was observed many times. The rearrangement joins TRBV7-9 to TRBJ2-3; TRBD2 matches 8 bases. V trimming: 5 bases; J trimming: 6 bases; junction bases outside the gene matches: 10. The germline V gene encodes CDR1 SEHNR and CDR2 FQNEAQ (reference sequence). The CDR3 has 15 amino acids. The CDR3 here is CASSRSSGGYDTQYF. CDR3 sequence (DNA): TGTGCCAGCAGCCGGTCGTCGGGGGGGTACGATACGCAGTATTTT.

The chain has TRBV5-1 and TRBJ2-1; D is perhaps TRBD1 or TRBD2 (5 bases each). Germline V CDR1 and CDR2: SGHRS, YFSETQ. Trimming took off 1 base at V and 0 bases at J, with 8 bases between the two ends. The CDR3 totals 15 residues. CDR3 amino acids: CASSLLGDSYNEQFF. The CDR3, as DNA: TGCGCCAGCAGCTTGTTGGGGGACTCCTACAATGAGCAGTTCTTC. The variable domain in full, completed from reference TRBV5-1 and TRBJ2-1, reads KAGVTQTPRYLIKTRGQQVTLSCSPISGHRSVSWYQQTPGQGLQFLFEYFSETQRNKGNFPGRFSGRQFSNSRSEMNVSTLELGDSALYLCASSLLGDSYNEQFFGPGTRLTVL.

This chain uses TRBV20-1 with TRBJ1-6; TRBD1 matches at 7 bases. The V gene's germline CDR1 is DFQATT and CDR2 SNEGSKA (reference sequence). The CDR3 sequence is 13 residues long. Unmatched junction bases numbered 2, after V lost 1 base and J lost 8 bases. In DNA form, the CDR3 reads TGCAGTGCTAGAGGGGACAGCCATTCACCCCTCCACTTT. Its translation: CSARGDSHSPLHF.